The 24 T cell receptor beta chains listed next were all sequenced from one sample in a study of breast tumors, draining lymph nodes, adjacent tissues. MiXCR, run by TCRdb on the multiplex PCR reads, gives a single entry per CDR3 protein. The repertoire holds about 19,000 distinct CDR3 sequences, with over 40% as singletons. Specimen: breast tumor tissue. All receptors derive from a female donor with breast cancer. Some clones in this sample may be carry-over from other donors' samples.

This chain links TRBV20-1 with TRBJ2-7, with 7 bases fitting TRBD2. The CDR3 covers 15 residues. V lost 6 bases and J lost 5; bases outside the gene matches: 16. Germline V gene sequence: CDR1 DFQATT, CDR2 SNEGSKA (reference sequence). The CDR3 region has the DNA TGCAGTGCCAGCGGGGATTTATGGGGATCCCACGAGCAGTACTTC. Translated, it gives CSASGDLWGSHEQYF.

This clonotype was recorded many times. This sequence joins TRBV6-5 and TRBJ1-5; no firm D call. Germline assignment: CDR1 MNHEY and CDR2 SVGAGI. The germline V and J ends were trimmed by 5 bases and 3 bases, with 8 bases remaining between them. CDR3 length equals 13 residues. CDR3 nucleotide sequence: TGTGCCAGCAGTACAGTTGACAATCAGCCCCAGCATTTT. Translation: CASSTVDNQPQHF.

The genes are TRBV6-1 and TRBJ2-2; D unclear. The ends were cut back, 2 bases at V and 8 bases at J, with 3 bases in the middle. The CDR3 totals 11 residues. Germline V gene lookup returns CDR1 MNHNS and CDR2 SASEGT. CDR3 DNA sequence: TGTGCCAGCAGTGAATATGGGGAGCTGTTTTTT. This translates into CASSEYGELFF.

On this clonotype: The conserved phenylalanine or tryptophan normally closing the CDR3 is absent here, so this likely arose from a read error. Because the CDR3's place on the DNA is in doubt, the DNA is left out and the CDR3 is given as listed by TCRdb. V gene TRBV20-1 combines with J gene TRBJ2-7; no DNA check was done on the table's D call, TRBD2. Germline loops: CDR1 DFQATT, CDR2 SNEGSKA (reference sequence). The CDR3 comprises 12 residues, both ends counted. CDR3: CSASLGACEPYL.

As regards this clonotype: The junction departs from germline at one end; a sequencing error may be responsible. The CDR3 loop is CASSLDGTLEAYEQYF. CDR3 coding DNA: TGTGCCAGCAGCTTGGATGGGACCCTCGAGGCCTACGAGCAGTACTTC. The chain couples TRBV5-1 to TRBJ2-7; D tentatively reads TRBD1 or TRBD2 (5 bases each). The CDR3 runs to 16 residues. Germline V lookup: CDR1 SGHRS, CDR2 YFSETQ. The variable domain in full, completed from reference TRBV5-1 and TRBJ2-7, reads KAGVTQTPRYLIKTRGQQVTLSCSPISGHRSVSWYQQTPGQGLQFLFEYFSETQRNKGNFPGRFSGRQFSNSRSEMNVSTLELGDSALYLCASSLDGTLEAYEQYFGPGTRLTVT.

This clonotype was seen repeatedly, ten times or more. The chain carries TRBV5-1 and TRBJ1-4, with D perhaps TRBD1 (5 bases). This CDR3 comprises 14 residues. Germline assignment: CDR1 SGHRS and CDR2 YFSETQ. V was pared by 2 bases and J by 2 bases, with 7 bases between. The CDR3 region has the DNA TGCGCCAGCAGCTTTTGGGGGACTAATGAAAAACTGTTTTTT. This codes for CASSFWGTNEKLFF.

The chain carries TRBV20-1 and TRBJ2-7, with a possible D match to TRBD1 (6 bases). The CDR3 is 10 residues long. Germline lookup yields CDR1 DFQATT and CDR2 SNEGSKA (reference sequence). Trimming stripped 7 bases from V and 3 bases from J, with 7 bases between. CDR3 protein: CSEQGYEQYF. CDR3 bases: TGCAGTGAACAGGGCTACGAGCAGTACTTC.

The chain combines TRBV6-1 with TRBJ2-7, with D maybe TRBD1 (6 bases). Trimming removed 8 bases from V and 4 bases from J, with 12 bases in between. Germline CDR1 and CDR2: MNHNS and SASEGT. The CDR3 contains 12 residues. The CDR3 is CASYIGGYEQYF. As DNA, the CDR3 is TGTGCCAGCTACATAGGGGGTTACGAGCAGTACTTC.

This sequence joins TRBV7-2 and TRBJ2-2, with 11 nucleotides matching TRBD2. Trimming removed 5 bases from V and 1 base from J; junction bases left unmatched: 6. Germline V gene sequence: CDR1 SGHTA, CDR2 FQGNSA. CDR3 size: 17 residues. CDR3 sequence reads: CASSPRTSGRNTGELFF. CDR3 coding DNA: TGTGCCAGCAGCCCCCGAACTAGCGGGAGGAACACCGGGGAGCTGTTTTTT.

At least ten counts were recorded for this clonotype. With a much larger clone just one base away, this may be a read error. The V call is TRBV5-6, the J call TRBJ2-3; D remains unclear. Per the germline V gene, CDR1 is SGHDT and CDR2 is YYEEEE. The V and J ends lost 0 bases and 1 base respectively, with 12 bases between them. This CDR3 has 16 amino acids. Written as DNA, the CDR3 is TGTGCCAGCAGCTTGGGGGTATCGGACCGCACAGATACGCAGTATTTT. Translation gives CASSLGVSDRTDTQYF.

V and J are TRBV7-2 and TRBJ2-7; no firm D call. CDR1 is SGHTA and CDR2 is FQGNSA in the germline V gene. V lost 6 bases, J lost 6 bases, and 18 bases lay in between. The CDR3 has 14 residues. CDR3 sequence (DNA): TGTGCCAGCAGTCCTATTATAACGGGTAGCGAGCAGTACTTC. Encoded protein: CASSPIITGSEQYF.

This clonotype appeared once. Germline is not matched at one junction end, which may reflect a read error. This chain links TRBV4-3 with TRBJ1-3; D gene unclear. The CDR3 has 14 amino acids. Germline V gene lookup returns CDR1 LGHNA and CDR2 YSLEER. DNA for the CDR3: TGCGCCAGCAGCCCAAAAGGGTCCGGAAGCACCATATATTTT. Translation gives CASSPKGSGSTIYF.

This clonotype has only one observation. The chain combines TRBV5-1 with TRBJ2-2; the D gene is possibly TRBD2 (6 bases). The germline gives CDR1 SGHRS, CDR2 YFSETQ. Trimming cost V 1 base and J 2 bases, with 12 bases left between them. The CDR3 contains 16 residues. The CDR3 DNA follows: TGCGCCAGCAGCTTGAACGGGGGACCAAACACCGGGGAGCTGTTTTTT. This codes for CASSLNGGPNTGELFF.

J is TRBJ1-6 and V is TRBV2; D is unresolved. Trimming removed 3 bases at V and 8 bases at J, with 8 bases between. The CDR3 spans 13 residues. Looked up from germline, CDR1 is SNHLY and CDR2 is FYNNEI. CDR3 in amino acids: CASSDRRDSPLHF. CDR3 nucleotide sequence: TGTGCCAGCAGTGACCGGAGGGATTCACCCCTCCACTTT.

In its sample, this clonotype ranks as medium-sized. The J gene is TRBJ2-1, the V gene TRBV7-6; unclear D gene. Germline values: CDR1 SGHVS, CDR2 FNYEAQ. V dropped 4 bases and J dropped 5 bases, with 9 bases sitting between them. This CDR3 has 13 residues. In nucleotides, the CDR3 is TGTGCCAGCAGCTCATCCTACCACAATGAGCAGTTCTTC. Its translation is CASSSSYHNEQFF.

The chain is built from TRBV24-1 and TRBJ2-7; 12 bases align to TRBD1. V was clipped by 7 bases and J by 6 bases; unmatched bases: 6. Germline V gives CDR1 KGHDR, CDR2 SFDVKD. The CDR3 runs 14 residues. The DNA of the CDR3 is TGTGCCACCAGATCCGGGACAGGGGGCTCCGAGCAGTACTTC. Translation: CATRSGTGGSEQYF.

This clonotype was picked up many times. The V gene is TRBV6-1, the J gene TRBJ2-3; the D is unclear. The CDR3 length is 13 residues. Trimming took 5 bases from V and 4 from J, leaving 10 bases between them. Germline V gene sequence: CDR1 MNHNS, CDR2 SASEGT. This chain's CDR3 is CASSHSEADTQYF. CDR3 bases: TGTGCCAGCAGTCATTCGGAAGCAGATACGCAGTATTTT.

The CDR3 reads CATSRGGPTDEQYF. CDR3 DNA: TGTGCCACCAGCAGGGGGGGCCCAACGGACGAGCAGTACTTC. The chain couples TRBV15 to TRBJ2-7; D is tentatively TRBD1 or TRBD2 (6 bases each). In germline, CDR1 is LNHNV, CDR2 YYDKDF (reference sequence). The CDR3 runs 14 residues. V was pared by 3 bases and J by 5 bases, with 14 bases between.

The sample holds many counts of this clonotype. The chain couples TRBV12-5 to TRBJ2-1; TRBD2 matches 9 bases. V trimming: 0 bases; J trimming: 7 bases; junction bases outside the gene matches: 13. CDR1 and CDR2 (germline): LGHNT, FRNRAP. There are 18 residues in the CDR3. In DNA, the CDR3 is TGTGCTAGTGGTTTGGTACAGCCCCCGAGCGGGAGGACAAATGAGCAGTTCTTC. This sequence encodes CASGLVQPPSGRTNEQFF.

This clonotype was detected many times. The rearrangement uses TRBV10-3 and TRBJ2-7; D gene uncertain. Per the germline V gene, CDR1 is ENHRY and CDR2 is SYGVKD. V lost 4 bases to trimming and J lost 5 bases, with 12 bases between them. CDR3 length equals 13 residues. CDR3 region: CAISGQIENEQYF. Written as DNA, the CDR3 is TGTGCCATCAGTGGGCAAATCGAGAACGAGCAGTACTTC.

This clonotype was observed at least ten times. The rearrangement joins TRBV27 to TRBJ1-5; 9 bases match TRBD1. Germline CDR1 is MNHEY and CDR2 is SMNVEV (reference sequence). V was pared by 8 bases and J by 7 bases, with 3 bases of the junction left unmatched. The CDR3 is made up of 12 amino acids. The CDR3, as DNA: TGTGCCAGCGGGACAGGGCAACAGCCCCAGCATTTT. It encodes CASGTGQQPQHF.

As for this clonotype: This CDR3 fails to terminate in the conserved phenylalanine or tryptophan, so it likely reflects a read error. The J gene is TRBJ1-2, the V gene TRBV27; 8 nucleotides line up with TRBD1. The V gene's germline CDR1 is MNHEY and CDR2 SMNVEV (reference sequence). The CDR3 runs to 15 residues. CDR3 bases: TGTGACAGCAGTTCAACAGGGGGGTTCGTATGTGGCTACACCTCC. Its translation: CDSSSTGGFVCGYTS.

The sample holds many counts of this clonotype. The chain joins TRBV2 to TRBJ1-2; D uncertain. The germline V gene has CDR1 SNHLY and CDR2 FYNNEI. The CDR3 consists of 14 residues. V lost 0 bases and J 4 bases, leaving 9 bases between the germline ends. For the CDR3, the DNA is TGTGCCAGCAGTGAAGCGCGGTCAGCCTATGGCTACACCTTC. This encodes CASSEARSAYGYTF.

This clonotype is labeled medium-sized. V is TRBV7-9 and J is TRBJ2-2; D remains ambiguous. The germline gives CDR1 SEHNR, CDR2 FQNEAQ (reference sequence). The CDR3 has 14 residues. V lost 6 bases and J 6 bases, leaving 14 bases between the germline ends. CDR3 amino acids: CASSRSRSPGELFF. CDR3 in DNA: TGTGCCAGCAGTCGTAGCAGGAGCCCCGGGGAGCTGTTTTTT.